This T cell receptor (beta chain) came from a study of human T cells and chemical hapten exposure. As for the study in general: Patch testing was performed with 0.01% DPC on the upper back, with reading at 6 days. Small pooled library volume differences mainly caused per-sample TCR yield variation. Study-level points and caveats: After DPC sensitization, TCRs above 1 in 1000 frequency showed no change. Having alopecia, donors may respond immunologically unlike healthy people.

The germline gives CDR1 SGHTA, CDR2 FQGNSA. The CDR3 has 14 amino acids. V was clipped by 4 bases and J by 0 bases, with 8 bases between them. As to time point: patch test 1, 2 weeks after DPC sensitization. As for treatment: therapeutic diphenylcyclopropenone sensitization with weekly scalp DPC. In regard to this clonotype: Its matching antigen is unknown.

Each CDR3 protein is one row after TCRdb ran MiXCR on the RACE reads. The sample has about 340,000 distinct CDR3 sequences; about 7% are singletons. This material consisted of whole blood, taken in connection with sensitization to the hapten diphenylcyclopropenone (DPC). The receptor was derived from a woman in her late teens or twenties with alopecia areata. Some clones in this sample may be carry-over from other donors' samples. V is TRBV7-2 and J is TRBJ2-3, with D unclear. The CDR3 reads CASSSDSSTDTQYF. The CDR3 DNA sequence: TGTGCCAGCAGCTCAGATAGTAGCACAGATACGCAGTATTTT.